Listed here are 16 T cell receptor beta chains from one sample, sequenced in a study of control samples from healthy donors and cancer patients. TCRdb's table, derived via immunoSEQ multiplex PCR, lists solely in-frame clones and lacks some. The repertoire holds under 85,000 clones, with over 85% as singletons. The sequenced sample was PBMCs. These receptors originate from a woman in her thirties or forties with lung cancer.

V gene TRBV19 combines with J gene TRBJ1-2; maybe TRBD1 (5 bases). V was clipped by 4 bases and J by 3 bases, with 18 bases between them. The CDR3 length is 16 residues. Germline V gene data show CDR1 as LNHDA and CDR2 as SQIVND (reference sequence). The DNA of the CDR3 is TGTGCCAGTAGTACCTCCTCGGGGACGGGTGACTATGGCTACACCTTC. Protein product: CASSTSSGTGDYGYTF.

The chain recombines TRBV28 with TRBJ1-2, with unresolved D. Per the germline V gene, CDR1 is MDHEN and CDR2 is SYDVKM. The CDR3 runs 16 residues. Trimming took off 5 bases at V and 5 bases at J, with 21 bases between the two ends. CDR3 sequence reads: CASSLPSRGERYGYTF. In nucleotides, the CDR3 is TGTGCCAGCAGTCTACCCTCCAGAGGAGAGAGATATGGCTACACCTTC.

The chain joins TRBV12-5 to TRBJ2-2; the D is unclear. Germline CDR1 and CDR2: LGHNT and FRNRAP. Trimming took 7 bases from V and 8 from J, leaving 14 bases between them. There are 13 residues in the CDR3. In nucleotides, the CDR3 is TGTGCTAGTGCGGGCGAATTCGTAGGGGAGCTGTTTTTT. It specifies CASAGEFVGELFF.

J is TRBJ2-4 and V is TRBV28; D not resolved. This CDR3 comprises 11 residues. Trimming shortened V by 7 bases and J by 9 bases, and 10 bases separated the two germline ends. Per germline, CDR1 MDHEN and CDR2 SYDVKM. The CDR3 protein is CASTQVGIQYF. CDR3 coding DNA: TGTGCCAGCACTCAGGTCGGCATTCAGTACTTC.

This clone has a single count. This chain uses TRBV7-9 with TRBJ2-1; D may match TRBD1 or TRBD2 (5 bases each). Germline lookup yields CDR1 SEHNR and CDR2 FQNEAQ (reference sequence). Trimming took off 8 bases at V and 9 bases at J, with 20 bases between the two ends. The CDR3 contains 14 residues. CDR3 protein: CASSPTGAIGEQFF. As DNA, the CDR3 is TGTGCCAGCTCACCGACCGGGGCTATTGGTGAGCAGTTCTTC.

The chain is built from TRBV3-1 (or the pseudogene TRBV3-2) and TRBJ2-1; tentative D call: TRBD1 (6 bases). Trimming pared 8 bases from V and 10 bases from J, leaving 18 bases between. This CDR3 region has 13 residues. Germline V lookup: CDR1 LGHDT, CDR2 YNNKEL (reference sequence). The CDR3 loop is CASGLRGLGEQFF. In DNA, the CDR3 is TGTGCCAGCGGTTTGAGGGGGTTAGGGGAGCAGTTCTTC.

The V gene is TRBV6-2 or TRBV6-3, the J gene TRBJ2-3, with D uncertain. Deletions cut 5 bases from V and 5 bases from J, with 5 bases between. The CDR3 loop spans 11 amino acids. The germline CDR1 and CDR2 sequences are MNHEY and SVGEGT. The CDR3 sequence is CASSRRDTQYF. CDR3 nucleotides: TGTGCCAGCAGTCGACGAGATACGCAGTATTTT.

This clone was recorded only once. The junction departs from germline at one end; a sequencing error may be responsible. The V and J genes are TRBV7-7 and TRBJ2-5; TRBD1 matches 7 bases. This CDR3 region has 13 residues. Germline loops: CDR1 SSHAT, CDR2 FNYEAQ (reference sequence). Here the CDR3 reads CASSRQGKETQYF. The CDR3 DNA sequence: TGTGCTAGCAGCAGACAGGGAAAAGAGACCCAGTACTTC.

This clone was counted once. CDR3 sequence (DNA): TGTGCCAGCAGCGCCGAGGGCGGAACAACTAATGAAAAACTGTTTTTT. This translates into CASSAEGGTTNEKLFF. V is TRBV9 and J is TRBJ1-4; no definite D call. Trimming pared 3 bases from V and 0 bases from J, leaving 12 bases between. There are 16 residues in the CDR3. The germline V gene has CDR1 SGDLS and CDR2 YYNGEE.

The chain employs TRBV11-2 and TRBJ2-7, with D possibly matching TRBD2 (6 bases). The CDR3 has 14 residues. Germline V lookup: CDR1 SGHAT, CDR2 FQNNGV. Deletions cut 6 bases from V and 6 bases from J, with 18 bases between. The CDR3 nucleotides read TGTGCCAGCAGTATCCTTGTGGGAGGAGGCGAGCAGTACTTC. It translates to CASSILVGGGEQYF. The full variable domain, with the rest looked up from reference TRBV11-2 and TRBJ2-7, is EAGVAQSPRYKIIEKRQSVAFWCNPISGHATLYWYQQILGQGPKLLIQFQNNGVVDDSQLPKDRFSAERLKGVDSTLKIQPAKLEDSAVYLCASSILVGGGEQYFGPGTRLTVT.

The genes are TRBV7-6 and TRBJ1-5; 7 bases are shared with TRBD1. The V gene's germline CDR1 is SGHVS and CDR2 FNYEAQ. J was trimmed by 3 bases and V by 1 base; bases with no gene match: 6. The CDR3 sequence is 16 residues long. Written as DNA, the CDR3 is TGTGCCAGCAGCTTAGAGGCAGGGGGTAACAATCAGCCCCAGCATTTT. It translates to CASSLEAGGNNQPQHF.

The V call is TRBV5-4, the J call TRBJ1-1; 9 positions match TRBD1. The CDR3 loop spans 16 amino acids. The V gene's germline CDR1 is SGHNT and CDR2 YYREEE (reference sequence). With V trimmed by 1 base and J by 3 bases, 7 bases remained unmatched. The CDR3 reads CASSLYRGRWDTEAFF. The DNA for the CDR3 is TGTGCCAGCAGCTTGTACAGGGGGCGCTGGGACACTGAAGCTTTCTTT.

The genes are TRBV7-2 and TRBJ1-1, with D uncertain. CDR3 length: 13 residues. Trimming left V 5 bases short and J 0 bases short, with 7 bases between. Germline lookup yields CDR1 SGHTA and CDR2 FQGNSA. Here the CDR3 DNA reads TGTGCCAGCAGCCCCATGCTGAACACTGAAGCTTTCTTT. Protein: CASSPMLNTEAFF.

The chain links TRBV24-1 to TRBJ2-5; 8 bases fit TRBD2. CDR1 is KGHDR, CDR2 SFDVKD, per germline. The junction had 13 bases not matched to a gene; V was cut back by 9 bases and J by 5 bases. CDR3 length equals 15 residues. This CDR3 is CATGASGGAFETQYF. The CDR3 DNA sequence: TGTGCCACCGGGGCATCGGGGGGGGCTTTTGAGACCCAGTACTTC.

The chain has TRBV13 and TRBJ1-4; 7 bases match TRBD1. CDR1 is PRHDT, CDR2 FYEKMQ, per germline (reference sequence). This CDR3 spans 16 amino acids. After removal of 4 bases from V and 7 bases from J, the junction contained 12 bases not matched to a gene. CDR3 sequence reads: CASSSHRDRLTEKLFF. The CDR3 nucleotides read TGTGCCAGCAGCTCGCACCGGGACAGACTTACTGAAAAACTGTTTTTT.

In its sample, this clone was seen a few times. The chain is built from TRBV7-9 and TRBJ2-7; either TRBD1 or TRBD2 may fit D (5 bases each). Germline CDR1 and CDR2: SEHNR and FQNEAQ (reference sequence). This CDR3 spans 16 amino acids. Trimming took off 5 bases at V and 1 base at J, with 18 bases between the two ends. CDR3 amino acids: CASSTTTDYTSYEQYF. The CDR3 region has the DNA TGTGCCAGCAGCACCACGACAGACTACACTTCCTACGAGCAGTACTTC.